The T cell receptor beta chain under discussion was sequenced for a study of blood T cell repertoires in COVID-19 (TCRdb year 2020). In the study overall: The collaborator samples originated in the United States, Italy and Spain and spanned the acute and convalescent phases of COVID-19. Nearly every sample came with metadata listing a de-identified subject ID, COVID-19 status, age in years and sex. Samples were obtained from the ongoing ImmuneRACE study (first 160 participants) and from some 1,300 subjects provided by 6 global collaborators. The dataset comprised deeply sampled blood TCRbeta repertoires from subjects exposed to, actively infected with, or recovered from COVID-19. A freely available public database, intended as a resource for researchers studying the immune response to SARS-CoV-2, is where the repertoires were released. The material from the prospective study consisted of cDNA or gDNA derived from T cells, B-cell-depleted T cells, or PBMCs. HLA class I and class II types, where available, came from metadata supplied by the sample provider rather than from assay-based typing.

The immunoSEQ Assay, a bias-controlled multiplex PCR, was used to amplify TCRbeta CDR3 regions from genomic DNA. The authors' pipeline ran thus. The number of nucleated cells in each sample was estimated from the amplification of reference gene primers within the assay. To quantify the absolute abundance of each unique TCRbeta CDR3 rearrangement, sequence reads were collapsed and filtered. Productive Simpson clonality was computed per sample as the square root of Simpson's diversity index over productive rearrangements. TCRdb limited this immuneACCESS table to in-frame rearrangements with V and J called. A share of clones is missing; checked studies link under half to unresolved V genes, and the rest is unexplained. The DNA gave D and trimming, while V, J and clone size come from that table. In this sample the table shows a few hundred thousand clones, 80% to 90% of which occur a single time. The top ten constitute under 2.5% of the sample.

Clipping removes 5 bases from V and 6 bases from J, with 7 as the unmatched junction base count. Sequences LNHDA (CDR1) and SQIVND (CDR2) are obtained from the germline V gene (reference sequence). The CDR3 measures 14 amino acids from cysteine to phenylalanine. Just CDR3 DNA is preserved here, 42 bases in frame from base 1. In the prospective study, participants were roughly 18 to 100 years old, resided in about 25 geographic areas of the United States, and were enrolled through a virtual design. Cohort assignment in the prospective study relied on participant-reported clinical history from a screening survey and a study questionnaire. For ImmuneRACE Cohort 3, a participant was defined as recovered based on two consecutive negative NP/OP PCR tests, clearance by a healthcare professional, or resolution of symptoms. Each participant in the prospective study had whole blood, serum and a nasopharyngeal or oropharyngeal swab collected by mobile phlebotomists. Participants in the prospective study had the option to provide additional blood draws and questionnaires over a roughly 2-month period. Before DNA extraction, blood samples from the prospective study were shipped at room temperature or frozen.

Notes on this clone: The antigen it recognizes is unknown. Base qualities are not at hand, and no much larger clone is one base apart.

Paper-wide results and their limitations: Clinical and demographic metadata were provided uncurated, with the amount varying by source and participant.

Sequencing input: PBMCs or T cells enriched from blood (not recorded which). The chain is made from TRBV19 and TRBJ2-7; 10 bases in between match TRBD1. The sequence derives from a woman in her fifties or sixties who had recovered from COVID-19. The CDR3 protein sequence reads: CASSLDRGGSEQYF. The nucleotide sequence is TGTGCCAGTAGTCTGGACAGGGGGGGATCCGAGCAGTACTTC.